This T cell receptor beta chain derives from a study of cytomegalovirus exposure and HLA in healthy donors. Study-wide findings and caveats: Investigators reported 150 to 200 TCR beta chains as tied to cytomegalovirus.

With 4 bases removed from V and 4 bases from J, the gap between germline ends came to 14 bases. Germline lookup yields CDR1 LNHNV and CDR2 YYDKDF (reference sequence). CDR3 length equals 15 residues. Profiling relied on immunoSEQ multiplex PCR, and the TCRdb table lists in-frame clones only, not all of them. The data show about 190,000 clones, around 84% seen once. In regard to this clone: Antigen unknown.

Donors were drawn from the 120-subject validation cohort, separate from the approximately 680-subject first cohort. Sequences were obtained from PBMCs. The genes are TRBV15 and TRBJ2-1; D is undetermined. The sequence derives from a man in his late teens or twenties in good health and CMV-seropositive. CDR3 coding DNA: TGTGCCACCAGCACCGTGGGCCCTGGTTACAATGAGCAGTTCTTC. Its protein is CATSTVGPGYNEQFF.